This T cell receptor beta chain comes out of a study of CD4 T cells in relation to SARS-CoV-2 and coronaviruses. Naive and memory CD4+ T cell DNA was deep-sequenced without culture. Assay: immunoSEQ multiplex PCR; the TCRdb copy retains only in-frame clones and omits some. The sample lists 35,000 to 40,000 clones, more than 75% seen once, with about a tenth in the top ten. General study results and limits: Compared with monoreactive clones, crossreactive clones showed significantly weaker SARS-CoV-2 expansion. The assay detects memory recall responses, not culture-primed primary responses.

CDR3 length: 13 amino acids. Germline lookup yields CDR1 SEHNR and CDR2 FQNEAQ (reference sequence). V was cut by 6 bases and J by 0 bases, with 8 bases left in between. Worth noting for this clone: Antigen specificity is unknown.

The sample comprised memory CD4+ T cells from PBMCs. The chain uses TRBV7-9 and TRBJ1-2; no firm D call. The receptor was isolated from an adult with COVID-19. CDR3 protein: CASSPQTNYGYTF. The CDR3 DNA follows: TGTGCCAGCAGTCCACAGACTAACTATGGCTACACCTTC. Full variable domain (missing parts from reference TRBV7-9 and TRBJ1-2): DTGVSQNPRHKITKRGQNVTFRCDPISEHNRLYWYRQTLGQGPEFLTYFQNEAQLEKSRLLSDRFSAERPKGSFSTLEIQRTEQGDSAMYLCASSPQTNYGYTFGSGTRLTVV.